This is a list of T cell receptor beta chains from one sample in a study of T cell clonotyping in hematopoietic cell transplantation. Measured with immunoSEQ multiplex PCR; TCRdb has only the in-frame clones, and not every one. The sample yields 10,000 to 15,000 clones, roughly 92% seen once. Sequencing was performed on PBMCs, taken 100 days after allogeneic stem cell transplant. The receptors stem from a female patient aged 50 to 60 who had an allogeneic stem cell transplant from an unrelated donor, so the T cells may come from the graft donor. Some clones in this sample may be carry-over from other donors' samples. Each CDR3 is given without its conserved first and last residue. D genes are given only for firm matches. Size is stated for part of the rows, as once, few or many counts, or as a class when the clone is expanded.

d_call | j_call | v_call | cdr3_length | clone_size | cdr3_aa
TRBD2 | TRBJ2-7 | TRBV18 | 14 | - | ASSLGTSGSLHEQY
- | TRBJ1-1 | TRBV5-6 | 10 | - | ASSLAFREAF
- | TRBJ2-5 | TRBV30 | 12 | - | AWSSGWFQETQY
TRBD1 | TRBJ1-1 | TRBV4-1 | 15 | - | ASSQTETGWMNTEAF
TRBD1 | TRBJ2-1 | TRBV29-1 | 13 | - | SVAFRQGALDEQF
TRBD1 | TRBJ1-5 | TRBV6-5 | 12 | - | ASSSATGNQPQH
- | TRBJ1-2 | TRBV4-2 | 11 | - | ASSSGGSGGYT
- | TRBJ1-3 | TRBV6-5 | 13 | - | ASSYFGGLGNTIY
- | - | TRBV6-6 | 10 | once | ASTRGGNEQY
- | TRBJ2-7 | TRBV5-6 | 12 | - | ASSLDRKSYEQY
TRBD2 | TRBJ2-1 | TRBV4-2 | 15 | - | ASSQEGSGRRNNEQF
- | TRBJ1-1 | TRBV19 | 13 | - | ASSLMGGGQTEAF
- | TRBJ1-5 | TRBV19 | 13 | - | ASTVGGFSNQPQH
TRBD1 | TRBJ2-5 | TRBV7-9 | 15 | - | ASSLELTGEVQETQY
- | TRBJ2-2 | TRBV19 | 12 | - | ASSIWRNTGELF
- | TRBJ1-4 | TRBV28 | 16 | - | ASSWAGGARATNEKLF
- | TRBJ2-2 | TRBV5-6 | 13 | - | ASSLDGRYTGELF
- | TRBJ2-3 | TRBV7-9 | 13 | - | ASSPGAGVADTQY
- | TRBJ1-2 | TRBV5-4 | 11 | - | ASSLGGSYGYT
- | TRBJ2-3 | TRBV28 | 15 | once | ASNPVLVLGPTDTQY
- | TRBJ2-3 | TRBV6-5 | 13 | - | ASSQRSLYTDTQY
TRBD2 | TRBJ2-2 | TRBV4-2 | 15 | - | ASSPGLAGQSTGELF
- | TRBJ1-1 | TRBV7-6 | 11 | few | ASSPGGYTEAF
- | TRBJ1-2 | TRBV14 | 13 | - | ASSQYGVRASSYT
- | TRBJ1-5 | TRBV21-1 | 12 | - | ASSSRDGNQPQH
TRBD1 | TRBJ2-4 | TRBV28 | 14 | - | ASRGREGARFNIQY